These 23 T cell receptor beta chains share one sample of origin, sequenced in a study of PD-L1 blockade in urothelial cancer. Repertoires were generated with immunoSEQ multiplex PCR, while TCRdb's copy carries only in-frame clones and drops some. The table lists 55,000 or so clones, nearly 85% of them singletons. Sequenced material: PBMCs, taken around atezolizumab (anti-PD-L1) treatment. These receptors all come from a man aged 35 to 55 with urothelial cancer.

CDR3 residues: CASSPYGSGNTIYF. CDR3 sequence (DNA): TGTGCCAGCAGCCCCTACGGCTCTGGAAACACCATATATTTT. J is TRBJ1-3 and V is TRBV6-5; no clear D. Trimming took 6 bases from V and 0 from J, leaving 9 bases between them. CDR1 is MNHEY and CDR2 is SVGAGI in the germline V gene. This CDR3 has 14 residues.

CDR3: CASSLQQLDTQYF. The CDR3 bases are TGCGCCAGCAGCTTGCAACAGCTCGATACGCAGTATTTT. The chain links TRBV5-1 to TRBJ2-3; D is unclear. The CDR3 covers 13 residues. The germline CDR1 and CDR2 sequences are SGHRS and YFSETQ. Trimming left V 1 base short and J 6 bases short, with 9 bases between.

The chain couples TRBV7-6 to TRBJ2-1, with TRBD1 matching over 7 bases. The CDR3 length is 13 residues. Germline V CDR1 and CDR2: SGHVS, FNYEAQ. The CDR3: CATGTDEVNEQFF. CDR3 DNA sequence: TGTGCTACCGGGACAGATGAGGTCAATGAGCAGTTCTTC. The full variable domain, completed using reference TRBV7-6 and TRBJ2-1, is GAGVSQSPRYKVTKRGQDVALRCDPISGHVSLYWYRQALGQGPEFLTYFNYEAQQDKSGLPNDRFSAERPEGSISTLTIQRTEQRDSAMYRCATGTDEVNEQFFGPGTRLTVL.

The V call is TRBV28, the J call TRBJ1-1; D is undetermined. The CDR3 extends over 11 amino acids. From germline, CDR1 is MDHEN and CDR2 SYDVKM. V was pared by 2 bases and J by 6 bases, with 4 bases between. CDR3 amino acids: CASSLESEAFF. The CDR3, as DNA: TGTGCCAGCAGTTTAGAGTCTGAAGCTTTCTTT.

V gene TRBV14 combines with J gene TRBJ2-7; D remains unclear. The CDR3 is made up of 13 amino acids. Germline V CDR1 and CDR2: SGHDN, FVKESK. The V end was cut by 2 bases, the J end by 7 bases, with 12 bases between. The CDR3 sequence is CASSQMSSVEQYF. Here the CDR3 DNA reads TGTGCCAGCAGCCAAATGTCCTCGGTTGAGCAGTACTTC.

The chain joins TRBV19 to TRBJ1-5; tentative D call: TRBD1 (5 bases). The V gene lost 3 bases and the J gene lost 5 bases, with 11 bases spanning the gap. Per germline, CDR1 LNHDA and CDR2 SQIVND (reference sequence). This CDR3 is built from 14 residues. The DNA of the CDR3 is TGTGCCAGTAGTATGGACACCGACCATCAGCCCCAGCATTTT. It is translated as CASSMDTDHQPQHF.

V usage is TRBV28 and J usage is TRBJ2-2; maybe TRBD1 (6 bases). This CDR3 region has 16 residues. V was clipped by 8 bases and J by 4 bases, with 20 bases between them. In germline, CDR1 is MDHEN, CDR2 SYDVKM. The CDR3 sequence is CASSLSGVMGTGELFF. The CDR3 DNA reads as TGTGCCAGCTCCCTTTCAGGGGTCATGGGCACCGGGGAGCTGTTTTTT.

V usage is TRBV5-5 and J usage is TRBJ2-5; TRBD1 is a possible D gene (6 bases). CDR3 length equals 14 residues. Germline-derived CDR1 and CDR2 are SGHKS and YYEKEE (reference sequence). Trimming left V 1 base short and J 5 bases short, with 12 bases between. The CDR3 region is CASSLFGGGETQYF. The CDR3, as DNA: TGTGCCAGCAGCTTGTTTGGGGGCGGGGAGACCCAGTACTTC.

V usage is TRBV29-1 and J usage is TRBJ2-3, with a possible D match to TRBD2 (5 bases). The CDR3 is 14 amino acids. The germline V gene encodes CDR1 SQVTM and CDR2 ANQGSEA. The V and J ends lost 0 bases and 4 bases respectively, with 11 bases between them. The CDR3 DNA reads TGCAGCGTTGAAGAAGCGGACTTTTCAGATACGCAGTATTTT. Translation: CSVEEADFSDTQYF.

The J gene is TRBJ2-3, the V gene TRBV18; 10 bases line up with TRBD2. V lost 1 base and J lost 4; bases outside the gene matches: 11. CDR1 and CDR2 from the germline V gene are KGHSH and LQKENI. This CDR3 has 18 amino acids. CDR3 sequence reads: CASSPQGGPSGSADTQYF. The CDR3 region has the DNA TGTGCCAGCTCACCACAGGGAGGTCCTAGCGGGAGCGCAGATACGCAGTATTTT.

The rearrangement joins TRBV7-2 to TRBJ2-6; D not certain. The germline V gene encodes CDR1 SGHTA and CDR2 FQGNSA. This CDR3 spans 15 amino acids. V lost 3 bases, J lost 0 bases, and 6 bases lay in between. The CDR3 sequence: CASSLGFSGANVLTF. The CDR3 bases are TGTGCCAGCAGCTTGGGCTTCTCTGGGGCCAACGTCCTGACTTTC.

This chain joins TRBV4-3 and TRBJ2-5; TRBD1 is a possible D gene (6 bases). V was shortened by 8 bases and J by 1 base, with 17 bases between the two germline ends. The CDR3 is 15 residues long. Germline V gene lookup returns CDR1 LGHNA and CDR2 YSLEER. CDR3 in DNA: TGCGCCAGCCGCCTAGTAGGACAGATCCAAGAGACCCAGTACTTC. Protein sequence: CASRLVGQIQETQYF.

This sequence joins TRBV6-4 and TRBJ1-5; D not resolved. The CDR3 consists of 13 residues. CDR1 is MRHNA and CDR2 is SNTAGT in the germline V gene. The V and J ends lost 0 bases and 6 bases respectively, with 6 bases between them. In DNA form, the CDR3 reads TGTGCCAGCAGTGACTCGAGGGTTCAGCCCCAGCATTTT. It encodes CASSDSRVQPQHF.

The CDR3 DNA reads as TGCGCCAGCAGCCTATCCGGGACTACGACCTACGAGCAGTACTTC. Its translation: CASSLSGTTTYEQYF. The chain uses TRBV5-1 and TRBJ2-7, with 7 bases fitting TRBD2. The germline gives CDR1 SGHRS, CDR2 YFSETQ. Unmatched junction bases numbered 9, after V lost 4 bases and J lost 2 bases. The CDR3 is made up of 15 amino acids.

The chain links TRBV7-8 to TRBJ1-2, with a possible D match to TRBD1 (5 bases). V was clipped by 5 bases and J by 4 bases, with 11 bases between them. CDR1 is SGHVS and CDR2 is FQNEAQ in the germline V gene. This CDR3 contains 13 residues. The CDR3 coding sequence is TGTGCCAGCAGCCAAAGGGGCCTCTATGGCTACACCTTC. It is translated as CASSQRGLYGYTF.

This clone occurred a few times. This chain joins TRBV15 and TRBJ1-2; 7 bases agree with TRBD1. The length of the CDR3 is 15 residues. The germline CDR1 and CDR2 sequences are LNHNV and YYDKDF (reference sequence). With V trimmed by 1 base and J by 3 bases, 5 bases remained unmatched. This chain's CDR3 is CATSRAQGVYYGYTF. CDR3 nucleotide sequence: TGTGCCACCAGCAGAGCGCAGGGGGTTTACTATGGCTACACCTTC. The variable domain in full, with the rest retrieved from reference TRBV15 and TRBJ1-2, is DAMVIQNPRYQVTQFGKPVTLSCSQTLNHNVMYWYQQKSSQAPKLLFHYYDKDFNNEADTPDNFQSRRPNTSFCFLDIRSPGLGDTAMYLCATSRAQGVYYGYTFGSGTRLTVV.

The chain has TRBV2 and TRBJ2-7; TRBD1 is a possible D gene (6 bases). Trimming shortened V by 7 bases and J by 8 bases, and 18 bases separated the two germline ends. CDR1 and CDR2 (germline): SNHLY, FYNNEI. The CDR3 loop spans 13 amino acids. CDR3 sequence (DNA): TGTGCCAGCACCCTTGCTATGCAGGGGAAGCAGTACTTC. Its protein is CASTLAMQGKQYF.

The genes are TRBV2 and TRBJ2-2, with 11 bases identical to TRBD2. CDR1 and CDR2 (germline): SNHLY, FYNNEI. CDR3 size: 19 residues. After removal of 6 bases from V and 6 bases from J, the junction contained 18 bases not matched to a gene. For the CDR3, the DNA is TGTGCCAGCAGCGTAGGATTAGCGGGAGGGCCAGTAAAATCCGGGGAGCTGTTTTTT. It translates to CASSVGLAGGPVKSGELFF.

The DNA for the CDR3 is TGCGCCAGCAGCCTACACAGGGGGCCCTATGGCTACACCTTC. As protein: CASSLHRGPYGYTF. V is TRBV4-3 and J is TRBJ1-2; the match to TRBD1 covers 9 bases. Per the germline V gene, CDR1 is LGHNA and CDR2 is YSLEER. This CDR3 is built from 14 residues. The V and J ends lost 4 bases and 4 bases, in that order; junction bases with no gene match: 4.

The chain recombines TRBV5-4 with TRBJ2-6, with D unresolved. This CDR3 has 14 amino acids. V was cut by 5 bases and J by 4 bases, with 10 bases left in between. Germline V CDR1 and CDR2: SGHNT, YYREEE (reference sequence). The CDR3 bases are TGTGCCAGCAGACGAGCTGCGGGGGCCAACGTCCTGACTTTC. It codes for CASRRAAGANVLTF.

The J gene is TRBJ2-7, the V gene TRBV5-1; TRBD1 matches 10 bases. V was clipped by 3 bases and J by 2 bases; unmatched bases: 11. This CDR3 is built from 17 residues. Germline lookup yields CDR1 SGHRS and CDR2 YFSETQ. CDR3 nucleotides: TGCGCCAGCAGCTGGGCCCCGCCTGGGACAGGGGCCTACGAGCAGTACTTC. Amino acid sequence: CASSWAPPGTGAYEQYF.

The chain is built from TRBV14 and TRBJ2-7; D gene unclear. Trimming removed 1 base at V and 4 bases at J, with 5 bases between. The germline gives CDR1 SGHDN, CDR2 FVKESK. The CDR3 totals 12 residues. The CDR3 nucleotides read TGTGCCAGCAGCCAAGGTATTTACGAGCAGTACTTC. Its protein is CASSQGIYEQYF.

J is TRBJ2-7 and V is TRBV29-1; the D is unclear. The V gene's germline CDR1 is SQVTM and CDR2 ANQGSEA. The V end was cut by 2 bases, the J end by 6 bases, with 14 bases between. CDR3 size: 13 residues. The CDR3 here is CSVEQAAGSEQYF. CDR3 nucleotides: TGCAGCGTTGAACAGGCTGCTGGCAGCGAGCAGTACTTC.